This T cell receptor beta chain was observed in a study of PD-1 blockade in classical Hodgkin lymphoma. Germline V lookup: CDR1 LGHNA, CDR2 YSLEER. The J segment lost 5 bases and the V segment lost 1 base, leaving 4 bases of the junction unmatched. The CDR3 consists of 15 residues. All the patients suffered relapse after autologous stem cell transplantation, and brentuximab vedotin exposure differed. Only in-frame clones appear in the TCRdb table, and some are missing; sequencing was by immunoSEQ multiplex PCR. The table shows about 30,000 clones, with about 71% occurring only once. V and J are TRBV4-3 and TRBJ1-5; 8 nucleotides agree with TRBD1. Sequences were derived from peripheral blood mononuclear cells (PBMCs), sampled before the second cycle of nivolumab. The TCR comes from a human donor with classical Hodgkin lymphoma. CDR3 sequence reads: CASSQGTGIYQPQHF. The CDR3 nucleotides are TGCGCCAGCAGCCAAGGGACAGGGATTTATCAGCCCCAGCATTTT.